Presented here are 22 T cell receptor beta chains from one specimen sequenced in a study of shared clonotypes between healthy human individuals. Sequencing used immunoSEQ multiplex PCR; TCRdb keeps in-frame clones, though not all of them. This sample has about 600,000 clones; approximately 97% occur once, and the top ten carry roughly 0.055%. Sequencing was performed on naive CD4+ T cells sorted from blood. As to subset: CD45RA+ positively selected. These receptors came from a woman under 40 in good health.

This clone was observed a single time. V is TRBV19 and J is TRBJ1-2; 7 nucleotides agree with TRBD1. V lost 6 bases to trimming and J lost 4 bases; unmatched junction nucleotides: 11. CDR1 is LNHDA and CDR2 is SQIVND in the germline V gene (reference sequence). This CDR3 spans 15 amino acids. In DNA, the CDR3 is TGTGCCAGTAGCAGACGGGACAGAGGGGTCTATGGCTACACCTTC. This encodes CASSRRDRGVYGYTF.

On this clone itself: The same CDR3 arises from other DNA sequences in this sample as well. The chain links TRBV28 to TRBJ2-7; D ambiguous. The CDR3 spans 11 residues. In germline, CDR1 is MDHEN, CDR2 SYDVKM. The V and J ends lost 7 bases and 4 bases respectively, with 8 bases between them. CDR3 protein: CASTSAYEQYF. In nucleotides, the CDR3 is TGTGCCAGCACGTCCGCGTACGAGCAGTACTTC.

The J gene is TRBJ1-5, the V gene TRBV6-1; the D is unclear. The CDR3 is 15 amino acids. Germline CDR1 and CDR2: MNHNS and SASEGT. The V end lost 6 bases, the J end lost 5 bases, and 17 bases lay between the germline ends. CDR3 bases: TGTGCCAGCAGACCCCAATGGGAGGGTGATCAGCCCCAGCATTTT. Translated, it gives CASRPQWEGDQPQHF.

The V and J genes are TRBV7-9 and TRBJ1-2; 9 bases agree with TRBD1. The CDR3 has 15 amino acids. CDR1 and CDR2 from the germline V gene are SEHNR and FQNEAQ (reference sequence). Trimming cost V 3 bases and J 7 bases; bases outside gene matches: 9. CDR3 nucleotide sequence: TGTGCCAGCAGCTTCGCCTCTAGGACAGGGGTTGGCTACACCTTC. Its translation: CASSFASRTGVGYTF.

This chain joins TRBV19 and TRBJ2-1; D unclear. Between the trimmed V and J ends, which lost 3 bases and 5 bases, there was a span of 14 bases. Germline V lookup: CDR1 LNHDA, CDR2 SQIVND (reference sequence). This CDR3 spans 15 amino acids. CDR3 loop: CASSITRWPNNEQFF. CDR3 coding DNA: TGTGCCAGTAGTATCACGCGATGGCCGAACAATGAGCAGTTCTTC.

This chain joins TRBV5-1 and TRBJ2-2; perhaps TRBD2 as D (5 bases). CDR3 length equals 20 residues. Trimming removed 4 bases at V and 2 bases at J, with 27 bases between. Germline-derived CDR1 and CDR2 are SGHRS and YFSETQ. CDR3 region: CASSPKGAGGENRNTGELFF. For the CDR3, the DNA is TGCGCCAGCAGCCCTAAAGGCGCGGGTGGGGAAAACAGAAACACCGGGGAGCTGTTTTTT.

The chain recombines TRBV10-1 with TRBJ2-2; D unclear. Trimming took off 5 bases at V and 3 bases at J, with 7 bases between the two ends. Per germline, CDR1 WNHNN and CDR2 SYGVQD (reference sequence). This CDR3 comprises 13 residues. The CDR3 DNA is TGCGCCAGCAGTCCCCGTTACACCGGGGAGCTGTTTTTT. Translated, it gives CASSPRYTGELFF.

This chain links TRBV4-1 with TRBJ2-7; D is ambiguous. The V end was cut by 0 bases, the J end by 3 bases, with 15 bases between. The CDR3 is 16 amino acids. Germline lookup yields CDR1 MGHRA and CDR2 YSYEKL. The CDR3: CASSQEVFQELYEQYF. Written as DNA, the CDR3 is TGCGCCAGCAGCCAAGAGGTTTTCCAGGAACTCTACGAGCAGTACTTC.

This chain joins TRBV5-1 and TRBJ2-7; 8 nucleotides agree with TRBD1. This CDR3 has 14 residues. The trim removed 4 bases at V and 3 bases at J, leaving 6 bases unmatched. Per germline, CDR1 SGHRS and CDR2 YFSETQ. Here the CDR3 reads CASSRGQENYEQYF. The CDR3, as DNA: TGCGCCAGCAGCAGGGGACAGGAAAACTACGAGCAGTACTTC. The variable domain in full, completed from reference TRBV5-1 and TRBJ2-7, reads KAGVTQTPRYLIKTRGQQVTLSCSPISGHRSVSWYQQTPGQGLQFLFEYFSETQRNKGNFPGRFSGRQFSNSRSEMNVSTLELGDSALYLCASSRGQENYEQYFGPGTRLTVT.

The CDR3 nucleotides read TGTGCCAGCAGCTTAAGGAAGCGGGGGGAGCGGAGTAAAGAGACCCAGTACTTC. Translated: CASSLRKRGERSKETQYF. The chain is built from TRBV7-9 and TRBJ2-5, with 9 bases aligning to TRBD2. CDR3 length: 18 amino acids. J lost 3 bases, V lost 2 bases, and 13 bases had no gene match. From germline, CDR1 is SEHNR and CDR2 FQNEAQ (reference sequence).

J is TRBJ2-7 and V is TRBV10-2; 10 positions match TRBD1. The CDR3 extends over 15 amino acids. The junction had 11 bases not matched to a gene; V was cut back by 8 bases and J by 4 bases. Germline V CDR1 and CDR2: WSHSY, SAAADI. CDR3 protein: CASSAPGQGIYEQYF. As DNA, the CDR3 is TGCGCCAGCTCGGCACCGGGACAGGGGATTTACGAGCAGTACTTC.

The V and J genes are TRBV29-1 and TRBJ2-5, with 11 bases identical to TRBD2. The CDR3 contains 13 residues. Germline CDR1 is SQVTM and CDR2 is ANQGSEA. V lost 7 bases, J lost 7 bases, and 8 bases stayed unmatched. CDR3 sequence: CSGGASGRSTQYF. CDR3 in DNA: TGCAGCGGGGGAGCTAGCGGGAGGTCGACCCAGTACTTC.

Note on this clone: Other DNA sequences in the same sample also yield this CDR3. The chain is built from TRBV19 and TRBJ2-7, with a tentative D call TRBD1 (5 bases). In germline, CDR1 is LNHDA, CDR2 SQIVND (reference sequence). The length of the CDR3 is 14 residues. V was trimmed by 4 bases and J by 0 bases, leaving 10 bases between them. The DNA for the CDR3 is TGTGCCAGTAGTAGGCAGGGTAACTCCTACGAGCAGTACTTC. Its protein product is CASSRQGNSYEQYF. The complete variable domain, with remaining parts taken from reference TRBV19 and TRBJ2-7, reads DGGITQSPKYLFRKEGQNVTLSCEQNLNHDAMYWYRQDPGQGLRLIYYSQIVNDFQKGDIAEGYSVSREKKESFPLTVTSAQKNPTAFYLCASSRQGNSYEQYFGPGTRLTVT.

V gene TRBV7-6 combines with J gene TRBJ2-5; 10 nucleotides agree with TRBD2. V lost 3 bases to trimming and J lost 1 base; unmatched junction nucleotides: 8. This CDR3 is 17 amino acids long. CDR1 is SGHVS, CDR2 FNYEAQ, per germline. The CDR3 loop is CASSFVAVAGGQETQYF. The CDR3 DNA reads as TGTGCCAGCAGCTTCGTTGCGGTAGCGGGAGGCCAAGAGACCCAGTACTTC.

The rearrangement links TRBV25-1 to TRBJ2-6, with D perhaps matching TRBD2 (5 bases). Between the trimmed V and J ends, which lost 2 bases and 2 bases, there was a span of 7 bases. The CDR3 sequence is 15 residues long. Germline values: CDR1 MGHDK, CDR2 SYGVNS. The CDR3 protein is CASSERGTGANVLTF. The CDR3 bases are TGTGCCAGCAGTGAACGGGGAACTGGGGCCAACGTCCTGACTTTC.

The chain combines TRBV19 with TRBJ1-4; possible D gene TRBD1, 5 bases. Germline lookup yields CDR1 LNHDA and CDR2 SQIVND (reference sequence). V dropped 4 bases and J dropped 7 bases, with 16 bases sitting between them. This CDR3 region has 15 residues. The CDR3 DNA sequence: TGTGCCAGTAGTAGACCGGGACTGGAGGGTGAAAAACTGTTTTTT. This codes for CASSRPGLEGEKLFF.

The chain uses TRBV5-4 and TRBJ2-2; D unresolved. CDR1 and CDR2 (germline): SGHNT, YYREEE (reference sequence). The CDR3 runs to 16 residues. Trimming cost V 6 bases and J 4 bases, with 19 bases left between them. In DNA, the CDR3 is TGTGCCAGCACCGAAAGCATTAGGGCTCCCACCGGGGAGCTGTTTTTT. Protein: CASTESIRAPTGELFF.

The chain combines TRBV19 with TRBJ1-1; no clear D gene. The ends were cut back, 6 bases at V and 3 bases at J, with 20 bases in the middle. The CDR3 spans 16 residues. Germline-derived CDR1 and CDR2 are LNHDA and SQIVND (reference sequence). CDR3 protein: CASRDRPGLFDTEAFF. The CDR3, as DNA: TGTGCCAGTAGGGATAGGCCAGGCCTCTTCGACACTGAAGCTTTCTTT.

V and J are TRBV7-8 and TRBJ1-5; D ambiguous. This CDR3 has 16 amino acids. CDR1 and CDR2 (germline): SGHVS, FQNEAQ. V was clipped by 3 bases and J by 3 bases, with 15 bases between them. The CDR3 nucleotides read TGTGCCAGCAGCTTCATGTTAGGGAAGAACAATCAGCCCCAGCATTTT. It is translated as CASSFMLGKNNQPQHF.

The chain recombines TRBV4-1 with TRBJ2-7, with 10 bases fitting TRBD1. This CDR3 spans 15 amino acids. Germline V gene lookup returns CDR1 MGHRA and CDR2 YSYEKL. Trimming took 2 bases from V and 7 from J; bases not matched to a gene: 8. CDR3 region: CASSQPGTGVREQYF. Here the CDR3 DNA reads TGCGCCAGCAGCCAACCCGGGACAGGGGTGAGGGAGCAGTACTTC.

The chain employs TRBV18 and TRBJ2-2; 8 bases are shared with TRBD1. V was clipped by 2 bases and J by 4 bases; unmatched bases: 6. Germline loops: CDR1 KGHSH, CDR2 LQKENI. CDR3 length: 16 amino acids. The CDR3 sequence: CASSPVGQGGTGELFF. The CDR3 nucleotides read TGTGCCAGCTCACCAGTTGGACAGGGAGGCACCGGGGAGCTGTTTTTT.

The chain is built from TRBV7-3 and TRBJ2-3; D may correspond to TRBD1 or TRBD2 (5 bases each). Germline values: CDR1 SGHTA, CDR2 FQGTGA. The CDR3 sequence is 18 residues long. V lost 5 bases, J lost 3 bases, and 24 bases lay in between. The CDR3 here is CASSLFFGAEWGTDTQYF. In nucleotides, the CDR3 is TGTGCCAGCAGCCTCTTTTTCGGGGCCGAGTGGGGAACAGATACGCAGTATTTT.